This T cell receptor beta chain was sequenced for a study of vaccination and CD4 T cells after COVID-19. At the Johns Hopkins FTIC core, DNA taken from cultured CD4+ T cells was sequenced by way of the Oncomine TCR Beta short-read assay. From the PCR reads, TCRdb called clonotypes with MiXCR, one entry per CDR3 protein. The sample has 20,000 to 30,000 distinct CDR3 sequences, around two thirds seen once. The study's findings and limits: Going from approximately 21 to 38, median SARS-CoV-2-reactive clonotypes did not rise significantly.

Notes on this clonotype: What it recognizes is unknown.

The treatment here: roughly 11-day PBMC culture with coronavirus spike peptide pools or control peptides (ViraFEST assay). The ViraFEST method relied on peptide pools to expand antigen-specific T cells, followed by TCR sequencing. Negative nucleocapsid antibodies before and after vaccination showed no prior SARS-CoV-2 infection in healthy vaccine recipients. CDR1 is DFQATT, CDR2 SNEGSKA, per germline (reference sequence). This CDR3 has 14 amino acids. Germline trimming cut 0 bases from V and 2 bases from J; bases unmatched to any gene: 3. The source material was CD4+ T cells from blood, cultured in vitro, sampled after SARS-CoV-2 vaccination. The origin of this receptor is a human donor who received a COVID-19 vaccine. This chain uses TRBV20-1 with TRBJ2-7, with TRBD1 matching over 8 bases. In nucleotides, the CDR3 is TGCAGTGCTAGAGATCTACAGGGGGCCTACGAGCAGTACTTC. Protein sequence: CSARDLQGAYEQYF.